Sequencing of this TCR beta chain was carried out in a study of CD4 T cells in relation to SARS-CoV-2 and coronaviruses. Across the study: After roughly 11 days of antigen culture, PBMC TCR beta CDR3s were sequenced. Controls used an HIV-1 Nef peptide pool or no peptide.

CD4+ T cells from unexposed donors were obtained before the COVID-19 pandemic (2011-2018). Isolation of CD4+ T cells took place after about 9 days in culture. The CDR3 is 15 residues long. Looked up from germline, CDR1 is SGHVS and CDR2 is FQNEAQ. V lost 4 bases to trimming and J lost 6 bases; unmatched junction nucleotides: 10. The study, taken as a whole, reports: Crossreactive clones expanded significantly less to SARS-CoV-2 than monoreactive clones. Each donor contributed either pre-pandemic or post-infection samples, not both.

Profiling relied on immunoSEQ multiplex PCR, and the TCRdb table lists in-frame clones only, not all of them. Of tens of thousands of clones listed, 55% to 80% are singletons. As to this clone: Its specificity is unknown.

The specimen sequenced was CD4+ T cells from PBMCs, cultured in vitro. The gene calls are TRBV7-8 and TRBJ1-1; 8 bases fit TRBD1. The sequence was obtained from a human donor in good health. The CDR3 reads CASSSRTGRRSEAFF. CDR3 in DNA: TGTGCCAGCAGCTCGAGGACAGGGAGAAGATCTGAAGCTTTCTTT.